A selection of T cell receptor beta chains follows, all from one sample in a study of shared clonotypes between healthy human individuals. Assay: immunoSEQ multiplex PCR; the TCRdb copy retains only in-frame clones and omits some. The sample yields approximately 2.1 million clones, 80% to 95% seen once. Sequencing was performed on naive CD4+ T cells from PBMCs. These TCRs come from a man younger than 35 in good health. Some clones in this sample may be carry-over from other donors' samples. Each CDR3 is given with its conserved first and last residue. D genes are given only for firm matches. Size values are once, few and many counts, or a class for expanded clones, and some rows have none.

cdr3_length | j_call | clone_size | d_call | v_call | cdr3_nt | cdr3_aa
14 | TRBJ1-2 | NA | TRBD1 | TRBV19 | TGTGCCAGTAGGACAGGGGGAACTAACTATGGCTACACCTTC | CASRTGGTNYGYTF
12 | TRBJ1-5 | NA | NA | TRBV28 | TGTGCCAGCAATAGCCTTGGGGAGCCCCAGCATTTT | CASNSLGEPQHF
16 | TRBJ1-6 | NA | TRBD1 | TRBV4-1 | TGCGCCAGCAGCCACCCTCTTTCGGACAGGGATTCACCCCTCCACTTT | CASSHPLSDRDSPLHF
10 | TRBJ2-7 | NA | NA | TRBV20-1 | TGCAGTGCTCAGGGCTACGAGCAGTACTTC | CSAQGYEQYF
13 | TRBJ1-1 | NA | NA | TRBV5-1 | TGCGCCAGCAGCCCCACAGGGAACGCTGAAGCTTTCTTT | CASSPTGNAEAFF
14 | TRBJ1-3 | NA | TRBD1 | TRBV10-3 | TGTGCCACCGGGACAGCGAACTCTGGAAACACCATATATTTT | CATGTANSGNTIYF
15 | TRBJ2-2 | NA | TRBD1 | TRBV18 | TGTGCCAGCTCGGAACCGACAGGGTTTCCCGGGGAGCTGTTTTTT | CASSEPTGFPGELFF
14 | TRBJ1-5 | NA | NA | TRBV9 | TGTGCCAGCAGCGCGGGGCCTACCAAGGAGCCCCAGCATTTT | CASSAGPTKEPQHF
15 | TRBJ1-2 | NA | NA | TRBV6-5 | TGTGCCAGCAGTTATGTGGGACTCGCGTCGTCCGGCTACACCTTC | CASSYVGLASSGYTF
16 | TRBJ2-7 | once | TRBD2 | TRBV15 | TGTGCCACCAGCAGAGGAGGCCTAGCGGGAATCGACGAGCAGTACTTC | CATSRGGLAGIDEQYF